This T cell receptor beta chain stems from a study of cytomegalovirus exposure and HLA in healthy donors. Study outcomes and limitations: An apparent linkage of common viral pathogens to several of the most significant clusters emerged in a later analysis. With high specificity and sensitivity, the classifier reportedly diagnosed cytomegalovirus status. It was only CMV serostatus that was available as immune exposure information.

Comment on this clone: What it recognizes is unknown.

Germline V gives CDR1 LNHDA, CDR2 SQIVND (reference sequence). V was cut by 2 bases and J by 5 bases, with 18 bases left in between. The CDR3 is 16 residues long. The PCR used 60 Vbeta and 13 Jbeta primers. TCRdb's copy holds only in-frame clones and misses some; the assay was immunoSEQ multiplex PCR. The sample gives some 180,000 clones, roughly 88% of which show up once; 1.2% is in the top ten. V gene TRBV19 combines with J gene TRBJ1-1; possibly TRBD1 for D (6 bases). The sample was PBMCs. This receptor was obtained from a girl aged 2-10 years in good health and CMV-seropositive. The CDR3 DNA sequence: TGTGCCAGTAGTATATGGTCAGGGGCCACCTCGACTGAAGCTTTCTTT. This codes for CASSIWSGATSTEAFF.